This TCR beta chain was captured by sequencing in a study of response to subunit inactivated influenza vaccine. TCRdb re-derived calls from the RT-PCR reads in MiXCR, one entry per CDR3 protein. Found here are 500,000 to 550,000 distinct CDR3 sequences, 7.6% of them singletons; the top ten hold about an eighth. Study-wide results and caveats: Authors suggested that a seasonal influenza vaccination recruits few new T cells each time.

This clonotype has ten or more counts. Its antigen is not identified. The sequence came from a man aged 50 to 69 who received an inactivated influenza vaccine. The sample was PBMCs from blood, taken less than 30 months after vaccination.

The CDR3 sequence is CASSVEAGGPVYEQYF. In DNA, the CDR3 is TGTGCCAGCAGCGTAGAAGCGGGAGGGCCTGTCTACGAGCAGTACTTC. This sequence joins TRBV9 and TRBJ2-7; TRBD2 matches 10 bases. Per the germline V gene, CDR1 is SGDLS and CDR2 is YYNGEE. The CDR3 length is 16 residues. V was clipped by 0 bases and J by 3 bases; unmatched bases: 6.